This TCR beta chain was sequenced during a study of blood T cells in healthy people across ages. Each individual donor underwent a draw of approximately 10 milliliters of peripheral blood. Total RNA, at least 6 micrograms per sample, came from PBMCs. The length of the CDR3 is 13 residues. The ends were cut back, 3 bases at V and 7 bases at J, with 9 bases in the middle. Combining a sample-barcoded 5' primer with a J-beta primer mix, a second PCR ran for roughly 6 to 12 cycles. TCRdb re-called the 5' RACE reads with MiXCR, one entry per CDR3 protein. The sample yields some 760,000 distinct CDR3 sequences, 20% to 25% seen once. The data were also submitted as part of a second study, on T cells of mothers and their children.

The V and J genes are TRBV12-3 or TRBV12-4 and TRBJ1-4; D ambiguous. This receptor was obtained from a boy between 10 and 17 years old in good health. The sample consisted of blood. The CDR3 DNA is TGTGCCAGCAGTTTCGTGGCCTCTGAAAAACTGTTTTTT. Translation gives CASSFVASEKLFF.